This T cell receptor beta chain came from a study of blood T cell repertoires in COVID-19. Study in general: There were acute and convalescent COVID-19 samples, and they came from the United States, Italy and Spain.

Libraries were prepared by immunoSEQ multiplex PCR; TCRdb keeps only in-frame clonotypes and omits some of them. The repertoire holds 110,000 or so clones, with 80% to 85% as singletons. The V gene's germline CDR1 is SGHNT and CDR2 YENEEA. V was shortened by 1 base and J by 4 bases, with 7 bases between the two germline ends. This CDR3 is 13 amino acids long. Sequenced sample: peripheral blood. The V gene is TRBV11-3, the J gene TRBJ1-1; possibly TRBD1 for D (5 bases). This TCR was recovered from a woman aged 80 or over with acute or convalescent COVID-19. Here the CDR3 reads CASSLVGGTEAFF. The CDR3 DNA reads as TGTGCCAGCAGCTTAGTCGGGGGCACTGAAGCTTTCTTT.